Reported below is one TCR beta chain. Germline V gene sequence: CDR1 MGHDK, CDR2 SYGVNS. V was cut by 5 bases and J by 2 bases, with 8 bases left in between. The length of the CDR3 is 13 residues. This sample is part of a study of shared clonotypes between healthy human individuals. Here immunoSEQ multiplex PCR was the method, and the copy in TCRdb shows in-frame clones only, minus some. Of fewer than 150,000 clones detected, about 67% appear once; the ten largest clones hold roughly 25%. This clonotype was sampled from a woman in her 30s in good health. The sequenced sample was memory CD8+ T cells sorted from blood. Described subset: CD45RO+ cells pooled with CCR7-negative TemRA cells. The gene calls are TRBV25-1 and TRBJ2-3; unclear D gene. CDR3 region: CASSRPSTDTQYF. The CDR3 coding sequence is TGTGCCAGCAGTAGGCCCTCCACAGATACGCAGTATTTT.